Presented here are 5 T cell receptor beta chains from one specimen sequenced in a study of CD8+CD57+ T cells in acquired aplastic anemia. TCR beta VDJ and CDR3 profiling used genomic DNA as template. From the reads, TCRdb called clonotypes with MiXCR, one entry per CDR3 protein. The sample contains some 70,000 distinct CDR3 sequences, under 65% of which appear only once. Sample: sorted CD4+, CD8+, or CD8+CD57+ T cells (not recorded which) from PBMCs. Receptor source: a human donor in good health, serving as a control.

The table lists this clonotype with many counts. CDR3 nucleotide sequence: TGTGCCAGCAGCCGCGGGCCCACAGATACGCAGTATTTT. As protein: CASSRGPTDTQYF. The chain carries TRBV13 and TRBJ2-3, with a possible D match to TRBD2 (5 bases). The germline V gene encodes CDR1 PRHDT and CDR2 FYEKMQ (reference sequence). The length of the CDR3 is 13 residues. Trimming cost V 5 bases and J 2 bases, with 8 bases left between them.

With regard to this clonotype: At one of its ends the junction is not consistent with the germline gene, which may arise from a read error. The rearrangement links TRBV7-8 to TRBJ1-3; 8 nucleotides agree with TRBD1. The germline gives CDR1 SGHVS, CDR2 FQNEAQ. There are 16 residues in the CDR3. CDR3 in amino acids: CASSLRGTGLGNTIHF. The CDR3 DNA follows: TGTGCCAGCAGCTTAAGGGGGACAGGACTCGGAAACACCATACATTTT.

This chain uses TRBV2 with TRBJ2-7; D remains unclear. CDR1 and CDR2 from the germline V gene are SNHLY and FYNNEI. The CDR3 sequence is 12 residues long. V was pared by 7 bases and J by 4 bases, with 11 bases between. CDR3 sequence: CASTYTTYEQYF. The CDR3 DNA reads TGTGCCAGCACCTACACAACGTACGAGCAGTACTTC. The full variable domain, rest sourced from reference TRBV2 and TRBJ2-7, is EPEVTQTPSHQVTQMGQEVILRCVPISNHLYFYWYRQILGQKVEFLVSFYNNEISEKSEIFDDQFSVERPDGSNFTLKIRSTKLEDSAMYFCASTYTTYEQYFGPGTRLTVT.

In this sample, this clonotype turned up many times. This chain joins TRBV30 and TRBJ1-2; 9 bases are shared with TRBD1. Germline trimming cut 0 bases from V and 6 bases from J; bases unmatched to any gene: 11. The CDR3 sequence is 16 residues long. CDR1 is GTSNPN and CDR2 is SVGIG in the germline V gene (reference sequence). The DNA of the CDR3 is TGTGCCTGGAGTGTTCCGGGACAGGGTTTAGTTAATGGCTACACCTTC. Its translation: CAWSVPGQGLVNGYTF.

This clonotype showed up many times. The rearrangement links TRBV20-1 to TRBJ1-1; tentative D call: TRBD1 (5 bases). There are 15 residues in the CDR3. V lost 2 bases to trimming and J lost 7 bases, with 20 bases between them. CDR1 and CDR2 (germline): DFQATT, SNEGSKA (reference sequence). CDR3 loop: CSARRIVLGESEAFF. DNA for the CDR3: TGCAGTGCTAGACGCATTGTATTGGGGGAGAGTGAAGCTTTCTTT.